The rows below give T cell receptor beta chains drawn from one sample of a study of shared clonotypes between healthy human individuals. The table came from immunoSEQ multiplex PCR; TCRdb's copy has only in-frame clones and leaves some out. The table has about 730,000 clones, about two thirds seen once. Sequenced material: memory CD4+ T cells sorted from blood. The receptors here all came from a woman in her thirties in good health. The CDR3 runs from the conserved cysteine through the conserved F or W. The order of the fields is CDR3 protein, CDR3 DNA, D gene, clone size, J gene, CDR3 length, V gene. A D gene is named only where the DNA matches it firmly. Clone size is stated in some rows and not others, as once, few, many or a class when expanded.

CASKLAGGRGETQYF,TGTGCCAGCAAGCTAGCGGGAGGACGGGGCGAGACCCAGTACTTC,TRBD2,-,TRBJ2-5,15,TRBV6-5
CASSLVTGTYEQYF,TGTGCCAGCTCACTCGTTACGGGTACCTACGAGCAGTACTTC,-,-,TRBJ2-7,14,TRBV18
CASSPDQETQYF,TGTGCCAGCTCACCGGATCAAGAGACCCAGTACTTC,-,few,TRBJ2-5,12,TRBV18
CASSIGQGFTGELFF,TGCGCCAGCAGCATCGGACAGGGCTTCACCGGGGAGCTGTTTTTT,TRBD1,once,TRBJ2-2,15,TRBV5-1
CASSYSTGVGSYEQYF,TGTGCCAGCAGTTACTCGACGGGGGTGGGCTCCTACGAGCAGTACTTC,-,-,TRBJ2-7,16,TRBV6-5
CASSGTAGDTGELFF,TGTGCCAGCAGCGGGACGGCAGGGGACACCGGGGAGCTGTTTTTT,-,-,TRBJ2-2,15,TRBV9
CASSRTAGLLFF,TGCGCCAGCAGCCGAACCGCGGGGTTACTGTTTTTT,-,-,TRBJ1-4,12,TRBV4-1
CASSPRQGDQPQHF,TGTGCCAGCTCACCAAGGCAGGGAGACCAGCCCCAGCATTTT,-,-,TRBJ1-5,14,TRBV18
CASSRAGTNTGELFF,TGTGCCAGTAGTAGGGCAGGGACGAACACCGGGGAGCTGTTTTTT,-,-,TRBJ2-2,15,TRBV19
CASSDRTSGNLAKNIQYF,TGCGCCAGCAGCGACAGGACTAGCGGGAACCTAGCCAAAAACATTCAGTACTTC,TRBD2,many,TRBJ2-4,18,TRBV5-1
CASSQDSAGPTEAFF,TGCGCCAGCAGCCAAGATTCTGCAGGGCCCACTGAAGCTTTCTTT,-,-,TRBJ1-1,15,TRBV4-1
CAWASGSNYEQYF,TGTGCCTGGGCTAGCGGGAGTAACTACGAGCAGTACTTC,TRBD2,few,TRBJ2-7,13,TRBV30
CASSLVRETFDEQYF,TGTGCCAGCAGCTTAGTCAGGGAAACATTTGACGAGCAGTACTTC,-,-,TRBJ2-7,15,TRBV11-3
CASTPLAGTMNEQFF,TGTGCCAGTACCCCGCTAGCGGGAACGATGAATGAGCAGTTCTTC,TRBD2,-,TRBJ2-1,15,TRBV19
CASSNQGNGNQPQHF,TGTGCCAGTAGCAATCAGGGGAACGGCAATCAGCCCCAGCATTTT,-,-,TRBJ1-5,15,TRBV19
CASSYGTEANEQYF,TGTGCCAGCAGCTATGGGACTGAGGCAAACGAGCAGTACTTC,-,once,TRBJ2-7,14,TRBV11-2
CASSHSWAEQFF,TGTGCCAGCAGCCATAGCTGGGCCGAGCAGTTCTTC,-,-,TRBJ2-1,12,TRBV11-2
CASSPVTSGWDRGNEQFF,TGTGCCAGCAGTCCAGTCACTTCGGGGTGGGACAGGGGTAATGAGCAGTTCTTC,TRBD1,-,TRBJ2-1,18,TRBV27
CASSNWGGPYEQYF,TGTGCCAGCAGCAACTGGGGAGGGCCCTACGAGCAGTACTTC,TRBD2,-,TRBJ2-7,14,TRBV14
CASSGLAGAGETQYF,TGTGCCAGCAGTGGACTAGCGGGAGCCGGCGAGACCCAGTACTTC,TRBD2,few,TRBJ2-5,15,TRBV2
CASSLEGGAYNEQFF,TGTGCCAGCAGCTTAGAAGGGGGCGCCTACAATGAGCAGTTCTTC,TRBD1,many,TRBJ2-1,15,TRBV11-3
CASTAWGTEAFF,TGTGCCAGTACCGCCTGGGGCACTGAAGCTTTCTTT,-,few,TRBJ1-1,12,TRBV19
CASGGRRMNTEAFF,TGTGCCAGCGGGGGCAGGCGGATGAACACTGAAGCTTTCTTT,-,-,TRBJ1-1,14,TRBV6-6
CASSIDRSSYNEQFF,TGTGCCAGTAGTATAGACAGAAGCTCCTACAATGAGCAGTTCTTC,-,-,TRBJ2-1,15,TRBV19
CASSRQRDTEAFF,TGTGCCAGCAGCCGGCAAAGGGACACTGAAGCTTTCTTT,-,once,TRBJ1-1,13,TRBV7-2
CASRKAAGGPIETQYF,TGTGCCAGTAGAAAAGCAGCGGGAGGGCCGATTGAGACCCAGTACTTC,TRBD2,-,TRBJ2-5,16,TRBV19
CASSPRTGSGDEQYF,TGTGCCAGCTCACCGCGGACAGGGTCTGGTGACGAGCAGTACTTC,TRBD1,-,TRBJ2-7,15,TRBV18
CASSLRRGQNTEAFF,TGTGCCAGCAGCTTACGCAGGGGACAGAACACTGAAGCTTTCTTT,-,-,TRBJ1-1,15,TRBV13
CASSTRPGQGHEQYF,TGTGCCAGCAGCACGCGGCCGGGACAGGGCCACGAGCAGTACTTC,TRBD1,-,TRBJ2-7,15,TRBV7-2
CASNSMDSYNEQFF,TGCGCCAGCAACTCTATGGACAGCTACAATGAGCAGTTCTTC,-,-,TRBJ2-1,14,TRBV5-1
CASSPLVGLVTGELFF,TGTGCCAGCAGCCCGCTTGTAGGGCTGGTAACCGGGGAGCTGTTTTTT,-,-,TRBJ2-2,16,TRBV5-6
CAWSGGGENIQYF,TGTGCCTGGAGTGGAGGGGGCGAAAACATTCAGTACTTC,TRBD1,-,TRBJ2-4,13,TRBV30
CASSFRGEVQPQHF,TGTGCCAGCAGTTTTCGGGGGGAGGTTCAGCCCCAGCATTTT,-,-,TRBJ1-5,14,TRBV28
CASGKYNEQFF,TGTGCCAGCGGAAAGTACAATGAGCAGTTCTTC,-,few,TRBJ2-1,11,TRBV28
CASSIDLKQGVDQLYSNQPQHF,TGTGCCAGTAGTATAGATCTAAAACAGGGGGTGGACCAACTGTATAGCAATCAGCCCCAGCATTTT,TRBD1,-,TRBJ1-5,22,TRBV19
CASSAGASRNYEQYF,TGTGCCAGCAGCGCAGGGGCCTCCCGGAACTACGAGCAGTACTTC,-,-,TRBJ2-7,15,TRBV9
CASSPIYEQYF,TGTGCCAGCAGCCCCATTTACGAGCAGTACTTC,-,-,TRBJ2-7,11,TRBV7-9
CASSLASGGMTEAFF,TGCGCCAGCAGCTTGGCCTCTGGGGGGATGACTGAAGCTTTCTTT,-,-,TRBJ1-1,15,TRBV5-1
CASSLLWGASNQPQHF,TGTGCCAGCAGCTTGCTCTGGGGGGCTAGCAATCAGCCCCAGCATTTT,-,-,TRBJ1-5,16,TRBV5-8
CASSAVTGNTIYF,TGTGCCAGCAGTGCCGTCACGGGAAACACCATATATTTT,-,-,TRBJ1-3,13,TRBV6-6
CASSSSQGQETQYF,TGTGCCAGCAGCTCCTCACAGGGCCAAGAGACCCAGTACTTC,-,-,TRBJ2-5,14,TRBV7-6
CASSRPGSTNEQFF,TGTGCCAGCAGTAGACCCGGGTCCACCAATGAGCAGTTCTTC,-,-,TRBJ2-1,14,TRBV6-6
CASSTGTGDQPQHF,TGTGCCAGCAGCACCGGGACAGGGGATCAGCCCCAGCATTTT,TRBD1,-,TRBJ1-5,14,TRBV6-1
CASSQGGLGNEQFF,TGTGCCAGCAGCCAAGGGGGACTGGGCAATGAGCAGTTCTTC,-,-,TRBJ2-1,14,TRBV6-6
CASSPRGLAGSYEQYF,TGTGCCAGCAGTCCCCGGGGACTAGCGGGGTCCTACGAGCAGTACTTC,TRBD2,-,TRBJ2-7,16,TRBV27
CATSRDKSIAKNIQYF,TGTGCCACCAGCAGAGATAAGAGCATCGCCAAAAACATTCAGTACTTC,-,-,TRBJ2-4,16,TRBV15
CASSYGGRSDTQYF,TGCGCCAGCAGCTACGGCGGGAGGTCAGATACGCAGTATTTT,TRBD2,few,TRBJ2-3,14,TRBV5-1
CASSLSGANEQFF,TGTGCCAGCAGTTTATCGGGGGCGAATGAGCAGTTCTTC,-,-,TRBJ2-1,13,TRBV27
CASSRLADSTDTQYF,TGTGCCAGCTCACGACTAGCGGATAGCACAGATACGCAGTATTTT,TRBD2,few,TRBJ2-3,15,TRBV18
CASSSNNYGYTF,TGTGCCAGCAGTTCGAATAACTATGGCTACACCTTC,-,-,TRBJ1-2,12,TRBV27
CASSPGHTDLSGYTF,TGCGCCAGCAGCCCGGGACATACGGACCTTTCGGGCTACACCTTC,-,-,TRBJ1-2,15,TRBV5-1
CASRILAGRGDTQYF,TGTGCCAGCAGGATACTAGCGGGACGGGGAGATACGCAGTATTTT,TRBD2,-,TRBJ2-3,15,TRBV6-5
CASSFSGRGDEQFF,TGTGCCAGTAGTTTTAGCGGGAGAGGGGATGAGCAGTTCTTC,TRBD2,-,TRBJ2-1,14,TRBV19
CASSLETLIGQTANYGYTF,TGCGCCAGCAGCTTGGAGACCCTAATCGGACAGACGGCAAACTATGGCTACACCTTC,-,few,TRBJ1-2,19,TRBV5-1
CAISDRGRENTIYF,TGTGCCATCAGTGATAGGGGTCGGGAAAACACCATATATTTT,-,once,TRBJ1-3,14,TRBV10-3